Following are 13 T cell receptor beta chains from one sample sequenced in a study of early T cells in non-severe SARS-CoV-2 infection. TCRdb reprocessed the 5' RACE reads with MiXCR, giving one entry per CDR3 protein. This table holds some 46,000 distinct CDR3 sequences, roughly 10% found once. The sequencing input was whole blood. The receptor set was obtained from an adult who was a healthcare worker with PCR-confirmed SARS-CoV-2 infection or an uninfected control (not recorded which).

The CDR3 is CASSVGSNYGYTF. The CDR3, as DNA: TGTGCCAGCAGCGTAGGGTCAAACTATGGCTACACCTTC. The chain couples TRBV9 to TRBJ1-2; D ambiguous. V lost 0 bases to trimming and J lost 2 bases, with 5 bases between them. Germline V lookup: CDR1 SGDLS, CDR2 YYNGEE. CDR3 length: 13 residues. The full variable domain, in which reference TRBV9 and TRBJ1-2 provide the parts outside the CDR3, is DSGVTQTPKHLITATGQRVTLRCSPRSGDLSVYWYQQSLDQGLQFLIQYYNGEERAKGNILERFSAQQFPDLHSELNLSSLELGDSALYFCASSVGSNYGYTFGSGTRLTVV.

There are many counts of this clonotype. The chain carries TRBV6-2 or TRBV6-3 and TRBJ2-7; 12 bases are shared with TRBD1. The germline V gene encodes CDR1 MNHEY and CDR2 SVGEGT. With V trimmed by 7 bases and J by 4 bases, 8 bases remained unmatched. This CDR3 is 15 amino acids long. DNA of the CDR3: TGTGCCAGCACCTCCGGGACAGGGGGCGAGTACGAGCAGTACTTC. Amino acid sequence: CASTSGTGGEYEQYF.

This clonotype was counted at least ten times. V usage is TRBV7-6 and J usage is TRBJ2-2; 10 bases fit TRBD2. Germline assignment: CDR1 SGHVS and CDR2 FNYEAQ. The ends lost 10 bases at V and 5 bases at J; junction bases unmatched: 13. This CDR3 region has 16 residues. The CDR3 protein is CAIDEAGGPRTGELFF. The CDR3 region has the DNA TGTGCCATCGACGAAGCGGGAGGGCCGCGGACCGGGGAGCTGTTTTTT.

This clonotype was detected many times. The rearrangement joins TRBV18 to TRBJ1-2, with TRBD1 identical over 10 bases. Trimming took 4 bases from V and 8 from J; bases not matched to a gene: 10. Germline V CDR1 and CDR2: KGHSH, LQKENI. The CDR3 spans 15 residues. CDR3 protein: CASSQWTGGAIGYTF. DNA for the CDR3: TGTGCCAGCTCACAATGGACAGGGGGAGCGATCGGCTACACCTTC.

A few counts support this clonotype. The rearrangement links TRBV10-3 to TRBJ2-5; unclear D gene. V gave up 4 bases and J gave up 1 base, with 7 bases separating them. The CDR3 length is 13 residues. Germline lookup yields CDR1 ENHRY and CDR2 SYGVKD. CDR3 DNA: TGTGCCATCAGTGGCCCGGCCCAAGAGACCCAGTACTTC. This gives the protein CAISGPAQETQYF.

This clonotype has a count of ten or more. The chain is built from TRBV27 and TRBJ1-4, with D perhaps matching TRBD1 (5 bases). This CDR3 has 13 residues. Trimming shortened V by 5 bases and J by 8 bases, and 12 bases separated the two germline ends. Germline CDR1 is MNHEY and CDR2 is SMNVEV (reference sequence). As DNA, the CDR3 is TGTGCCAGCAGTCGGCAGGGCTGGGAAAAACTGTTTTTT. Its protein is CASSRQGWEKLFF. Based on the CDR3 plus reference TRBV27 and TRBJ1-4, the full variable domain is EAQVTQNPRYLITVTGKKLTVTCSQNMNHEYMSWYRQDPGLGLRQIYYSMNVEVTDKGDVPEGYKVSRKEKRNFPLILESPSPNQTSLYFCASSRQGWEKLFFGSGTQLSVL.

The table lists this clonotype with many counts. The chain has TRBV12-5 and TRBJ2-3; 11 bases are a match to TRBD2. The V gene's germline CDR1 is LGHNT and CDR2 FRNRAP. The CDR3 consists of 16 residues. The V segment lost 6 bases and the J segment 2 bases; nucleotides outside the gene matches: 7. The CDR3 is CASGKGLAAPTDTQYF. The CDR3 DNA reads TGTGCTAGTGGCAAGGGACTAGCGGCCCCCACAGATACGCAGTATTTT.

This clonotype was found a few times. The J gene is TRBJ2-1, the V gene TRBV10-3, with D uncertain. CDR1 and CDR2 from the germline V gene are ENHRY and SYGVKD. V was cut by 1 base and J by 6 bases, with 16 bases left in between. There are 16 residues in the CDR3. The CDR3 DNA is TGTGCCATCAGTGAGTTAGAGGCCCAGACTGGCAATGAGCAGTTCTTC. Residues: CAISELEAQTGNEQFF.

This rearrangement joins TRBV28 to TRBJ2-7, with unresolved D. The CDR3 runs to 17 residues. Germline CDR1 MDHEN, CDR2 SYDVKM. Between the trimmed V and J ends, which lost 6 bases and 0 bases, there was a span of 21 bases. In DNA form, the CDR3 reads TGTGCCAGCAGCCCCCAGAGCGTGACCTCTAGCTCCTACGAGCAGTACTTC. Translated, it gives CASSPQSVTSSSYEQYF. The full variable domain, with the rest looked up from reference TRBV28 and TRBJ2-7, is DVKVTQSSRYLVKRTGEKVFLECVQDMDHENMFWYRQDPGLGLRLIYFSYDVKMKEKGDIPEGYSVSREKKERFSLILESASTNQTSMYLCASSPQSVTSSSYEQYFGPGTRLTVT.

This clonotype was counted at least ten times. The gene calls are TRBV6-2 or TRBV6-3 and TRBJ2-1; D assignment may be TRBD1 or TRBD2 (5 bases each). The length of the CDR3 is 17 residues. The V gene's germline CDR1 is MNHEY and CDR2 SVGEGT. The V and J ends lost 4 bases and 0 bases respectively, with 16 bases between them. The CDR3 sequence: CASSSLRREHSYNEQFF. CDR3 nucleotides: TGTGCCAGCAGTTCCCTACGCAGGGAGCACTCCTACAATGAGCAGTTCTTC.

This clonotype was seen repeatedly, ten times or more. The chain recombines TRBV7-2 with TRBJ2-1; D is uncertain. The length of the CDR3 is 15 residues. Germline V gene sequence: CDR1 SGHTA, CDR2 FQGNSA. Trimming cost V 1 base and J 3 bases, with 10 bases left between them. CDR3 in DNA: TGTGCCAGCAGCTTAGGGCACCCCGACTACAATGAGCAGTTCTTC. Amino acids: CASSLGHPDYNEQFF.

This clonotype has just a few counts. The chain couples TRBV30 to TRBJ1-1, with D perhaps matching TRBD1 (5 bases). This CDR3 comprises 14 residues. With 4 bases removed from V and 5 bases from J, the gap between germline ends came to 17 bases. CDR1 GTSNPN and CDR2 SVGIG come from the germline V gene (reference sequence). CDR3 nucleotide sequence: TGTGCCTGGACTGATTCAGGGAGTAGGACTGAAGCTTTCTTT. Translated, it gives CAWTDSGSRTEAFF.

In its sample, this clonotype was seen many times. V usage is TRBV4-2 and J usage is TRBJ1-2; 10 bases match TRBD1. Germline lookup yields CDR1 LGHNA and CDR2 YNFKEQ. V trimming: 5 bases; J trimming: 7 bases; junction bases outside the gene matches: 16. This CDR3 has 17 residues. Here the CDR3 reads CASSYTGTGAAVGGYTF. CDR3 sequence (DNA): TGTGCCAGCAGCTATACAGGGACAGGGGCCGCCGTTGGTGGCTACACCTTC.